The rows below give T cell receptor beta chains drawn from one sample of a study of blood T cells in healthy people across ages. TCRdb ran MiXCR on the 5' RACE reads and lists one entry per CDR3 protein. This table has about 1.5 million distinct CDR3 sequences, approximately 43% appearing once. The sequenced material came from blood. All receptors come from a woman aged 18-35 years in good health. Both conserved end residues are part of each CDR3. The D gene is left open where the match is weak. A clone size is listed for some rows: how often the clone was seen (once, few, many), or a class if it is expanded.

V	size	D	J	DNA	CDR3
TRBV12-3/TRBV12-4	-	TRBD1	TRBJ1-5	TGTGTCAGCAGTTCCAGGGGGCTCGGAGTTCAGCCCCAGCATTTT	CVSSSRGLGVQPQHF
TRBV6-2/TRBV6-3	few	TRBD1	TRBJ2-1	TGTGCCAGCAGTTCTGGCCTATTGACAGGGCACTACAATGAGCAGTTCTTC	CASSSGLLTGHYNEQFF
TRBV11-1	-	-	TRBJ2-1	TGTGCCAACTCTTCAAGGGGGAATGAGCAGTTCTTC	CANSSRGNEQFF
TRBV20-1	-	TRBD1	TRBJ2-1	TGCAGTGCGGAGAGCACTAGAAGACAGGGGGTAGGGTTCGATGAGCAGTTCTTC	CSAESTRRQGVGFDEQFF
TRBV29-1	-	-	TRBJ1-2	TGCAGCGTTGAAGATTGGGGGTTTGGCTACACCTTC	CSVEDWGFGYTF
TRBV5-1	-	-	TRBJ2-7	TGCGCCAACAGCTTGGTGGGGTCCTACGAGCAGTACTTC	CANSLVGSYEQYF
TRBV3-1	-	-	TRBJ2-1	TGTGCCAGCAGCCACGGACGGGAGTACTCCTACAATGAGCAGTTCTTC	CASSHGREYSYNEQFF
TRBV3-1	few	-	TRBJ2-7	TGTGCCAGCAGCCAAGAACTAGCTGACTTCTACGAGCAGTACTTC	CASSQELADFYEQYF
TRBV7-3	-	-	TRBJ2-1	TGTGCCAGCAGCACTGGGTACGGGGCGTACAATGAGCAGTTCTTC	CASSTGYGAYNEQFF
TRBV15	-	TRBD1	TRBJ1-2	TGTGCCACTAGCAGCCGACAGGGTTATGGCTACACCTTC	CATSSRQGYGYTF
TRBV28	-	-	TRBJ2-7	TGTGCCAGCAGTTTAGGGAAAGGAGGGGATTCCTACGAGCAGTACTTC	CASSLGKGGDSYEQYF
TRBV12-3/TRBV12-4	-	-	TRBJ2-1	TGTGCCAGCAGTTTTATCAGTGGACAGTACAATGAGCAGTTCTTC	CASSFISGQYNEQFF
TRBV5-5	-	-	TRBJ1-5	TGTGCCAGCAGCTTGTGGGGGGCTATCAATCAGCCCCAGCATTTT	CASSLWGAINQPQHF
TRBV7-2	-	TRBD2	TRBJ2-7	TGTGCCAGCAGCACCAGACTAGCGGGAGGGCCACGCTCCTACGAGCAGTACTTC	CASSTRLAGGPRSYEQYF
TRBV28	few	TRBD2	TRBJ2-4	TGTGCCAGCAGTGAAACTAGCGGGAGGGCCTTAACCAAAAACATTCAGTACTTC	CASSETSGRALTKNIQYF
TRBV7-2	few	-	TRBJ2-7	TGTGCCAGCAGCCCTAGCCCTCGGGGGGCAAGCGAGCAGTACTTC	CASSPSPRGASEQYF
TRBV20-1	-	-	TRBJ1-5	TGCAGTGCTAGTGGAAATAGCAATCAGCCCCAGCATTTT	CSASGNSNQPQHF
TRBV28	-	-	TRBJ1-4	TGTGCCAGCAGTTTATTGGGCCGCGGATCAGGGAGTGAAAAACTGTTTTTT	CASSLLGRGSGSEKLFF
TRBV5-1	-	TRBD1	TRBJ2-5	TGCGCCAGCAGCTGGACAGGGGGCGTTGGTTGGAATGAGCAGTACTTC	CASSWTGGVGWNEQYF
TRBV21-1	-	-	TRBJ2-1	TGTGCCGGCAGCAAAGAGGCTAGCGATCGAGGACAACCCTCCTACAATGAGCAGTTCTTC	CAGSKEASDRGQPSYNEQFF
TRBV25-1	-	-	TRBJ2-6	TGTGCCAGCAGTGATCCTCGGACACCTGGGGCCAACGTCCTGACTTTC	CASSDPRTPGANVLTF
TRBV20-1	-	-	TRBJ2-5	TGCAGTGCTAGAGATTCCGGCAACTACAATGAGCAGTACTTC	CSARDSGNYNEQYF
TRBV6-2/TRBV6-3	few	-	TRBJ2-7	TGTGCCAGCAGTTACGTTTCCAACGAGCAGTACTTC	CASSYVSNEQYF
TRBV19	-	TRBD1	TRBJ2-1	TGTGCCAGTAGGCTACAGGGGGCTCACTACAATGAGCAGTTCTTC	CASRLQGAHYNEQFF
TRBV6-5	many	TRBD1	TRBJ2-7	TGTGCCAGCAGTCGAACCGGGACAGAAACCTACGAGCAGTACTTC	CASSRTGTETYEQYF
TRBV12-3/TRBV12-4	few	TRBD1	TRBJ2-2	TGTGCCAGCAGCAGGGGGCTACCGAACACCGGGGAGCTGTTTTTT	CASSRGLPNTGELFF
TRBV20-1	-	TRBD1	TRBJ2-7	TGCAGTGCTCGAATTGGACAGGGGGCCATACTATCCTACGAGCAGTACTTC	CSARIGQGAILSYEQYF
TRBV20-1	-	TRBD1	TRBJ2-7	TGCAGTGCACCAAACAGGGGGCGCACCTACGAGCAGTACTTC	CSAPNRGRTYEQYF
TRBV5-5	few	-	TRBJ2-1	TGTGCCAGCAGCTATGCTCGGGACCGGTTTGGGAATGAGCAGTTCTTC	CASSYARDRFGNEQFF
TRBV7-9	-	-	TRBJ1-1	TGTGCCAGCAGCTTATCGGTCGGGACGCCCGGGACTGAAGCTTTCTTT	CASSLSVGTPGTEAFF
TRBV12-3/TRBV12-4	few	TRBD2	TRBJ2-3	TGTGCCAGCAGGGGACTAGCGGATGGTACAGATACGCAGTATTTT	CASRGLADGTDTQYF
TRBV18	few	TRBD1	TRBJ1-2	TGTGCCAGCTCACCCGAGACCAGGGGGCTTAACTATGGCTACACCTTC	CASSPETRGLNYGYTF
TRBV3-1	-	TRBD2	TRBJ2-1	TGTGCCAGCACCAACTCTAGCGGGAGAGTCTACAATGAGCAGTTCTTC	CASTNSSGRVYNEQFF
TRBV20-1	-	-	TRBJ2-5	TGCAGTGCTAGTCCCGACGCGGGGGAGACCCAGTACTTC	CSASPDAGETQYF
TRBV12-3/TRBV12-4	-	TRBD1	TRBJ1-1	TGTGCCAGCAGATTAAGATGGGACAGAACAAACACTGAAGCTTTCTTT	CASRLRWDRTNTEAFF
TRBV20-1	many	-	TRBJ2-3	TGCAGTGCTAGGGTTGGCAGGTTCCCAGATACGCAGTATTTT	CSARVGRFPDTQYF
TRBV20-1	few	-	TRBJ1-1	TGCAGTGCTAGTCGGGAGGGATTGAACACTGAAGCTTTCTTT	CSASREGLNTEAFF
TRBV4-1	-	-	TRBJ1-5	TGCGCCAGCAGCCAGTTCGGGGTCAATCAGCCCCAGCATTTT	CASSQFGVNQPQHF
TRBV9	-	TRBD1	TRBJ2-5	TGTGCCTGCAGCGTCGCCACAGGGGGTATCCAAGAGACCCAGTACTTC	CACSVATGGIQETQYF
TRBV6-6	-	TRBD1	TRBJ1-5	TGTGCCAGCAGTAGGGCGCAGGGGGCTTATAGCAATCAGCCCCAGCATTTT	CASSRAQGAYSNQPQHF
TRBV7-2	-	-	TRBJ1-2	TGTGCCAGCAGCTTGCAGGGCTTGAATGTCTATGGCTACACCTTC	CASSLQGLNVYGYTF
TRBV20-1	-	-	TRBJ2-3	TGCAGTGCCAGACTAGTCCCCACAGATACGCAGTATTTT	CSARLVPTDTQYF
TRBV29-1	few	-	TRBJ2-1	TGCAGCGTCCGTATGGGGCTGTCCTACAATGAGCAGTTCTTC	CSVRMGLSYNEQFF
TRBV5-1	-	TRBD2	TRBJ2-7	TGCGCCAGCAGCGCGGGGGCCTACGAGCAGTACTTC	CASSAGAYEQYF
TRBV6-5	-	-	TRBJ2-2	TGTGCCAGCAGGCTTCTGGGGACGGGTACCGGGGAGCTGTTTTTT	CASRLLGTGTGELFF
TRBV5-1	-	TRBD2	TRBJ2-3	TGCGCCAGCGGGACTAGCGGTCCTATGGATACGCAGTATTTT	CASGTSGPMDTQYF
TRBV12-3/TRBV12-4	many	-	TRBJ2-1	TGTGCCAGCAGTTTAGGGGGGTATGAGCAGTTCTTC	CASSLGGYEQFF
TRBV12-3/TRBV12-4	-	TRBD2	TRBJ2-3	TGTGCCAGCAGTTTATCTCGACTAGCGGGGGCGACAGATACGCAGTATTTT	CASSLSRLAGATDTQYF
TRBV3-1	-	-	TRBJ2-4	TGTGCCAGCAGCCAAGGTCGGTGGGCCAAAAACATTCAGTACTTC	CASSQGRWAKNIQYF
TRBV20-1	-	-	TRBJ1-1	TGCAGTGCTAGAGATCATCGGCGTTCAGCTTTCTTT	CSARDHRRSAFF
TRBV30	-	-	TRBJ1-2	TGTGCCTGGAGTACGCTATCGTGGGGGGACTATGGCTACACCTTC	CAWSTLSWGDYGYTF
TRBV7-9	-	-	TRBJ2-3	TGTGCCAGCAGCTTAATAACGACTGTCACAGATACGCAGTATTTT	CASSLITTVTDTQYF
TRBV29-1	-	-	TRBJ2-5	TGCAGCGTTGAGGTTTTGGGGACCTTAGTCGAGACCCAGTACTTC	CSVEVLGTLVETQYF
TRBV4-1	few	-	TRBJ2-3	TGCGCCAGCAGCCAAGGGCAGGGGCCTAGCACAGATACGCAGTATTTT	CASSQGQGPSTDTQYF
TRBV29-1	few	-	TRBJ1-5	TGCAGCGTTACGGGTCAGGGGTTGGATCAGCCCCAGCATTTT	CSVTGQGLDQPQHF
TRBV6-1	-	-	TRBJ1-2	TGTGCCAGCAGTACGGGACCTTCGGTCTATGGCTACACCTTC	CASSTGPSVYGYTF
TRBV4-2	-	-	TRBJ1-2	TGTGCCAGCAGCCAAGAACTGCACAGCTATGGCTACACCTTC	CASSQELHSYGYTF
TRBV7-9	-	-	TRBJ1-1	TGTGCCAGCAGCGGGATTGGGAACACTGAAGCTTTCTTT	CASSGIGNTEAFF
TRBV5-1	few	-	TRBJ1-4	TGCGCCAGCAGCGTCGACTGGAATGAAAAACTGTTTTTT	CASSVDWNEKLFF
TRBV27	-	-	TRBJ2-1	TGTGCCAGCTCTCCCCCCCTCTACGATGAGCAGTTCTTC	CASSPPLYDEQFF